The 10 T cell receptor beta chains reported below all come from one sample, sequenced in a study of blood T cell repertoires in COVID-19. Sequencing was performed with immunoSEQ multiplex PCR; in TCRdb, only in-frame clones are kept and a portion is missing. The sample yields 300,000 to 350,000 clones, just under 90% seen once. Material: PBMCs or T cells enriched from blood (not recorded which). The receptors derive from a woman aged 25-40 years who had recovered from COVID-19.

J is TRBJ1-2 and V is TRBV9; 8 bases line up with TRBD1. The V gene's germline CDR1 is SGDLS and CDR2 YYNGEE. The CDR3 is 15 amino acids. V shed 3 bases and J 1 base; nucleotides not matched to a gene: 5. CDR3 nucleotides: TGTGCCAGCAGCGGAAGGGACAGGATTAACTATGGCTACACCTTC. Translation gives CASSGRDRINYGYTF.

The chain couples TRBV7-2 to TRBJ2-1, with 7 positions matching TRBD1. CDR3 length: 17 amino acids. V lost 5 bases, J lost 0 bases, and 10 bases stayed unmatched. Germline V gene sequence: CDR1 SGHTA, CDR2 FQGNSA. CDR3 DNA sequence: TGTGCCAGCAGCATGACAGGGATCGGGCGCTCCTACAATGAGCAGTTCTTC. The encoded protein is CASSMTGIGRSYNEQFF.

The CDR3 sequence: CASSSQGEGSYGYTF. The CDR3 DNA reads as TGTGCCAGCAGTTCCCAGGGGGAAGGCTCATATGGCTACACCTTC. The genes are TRBV6-5 and TRBJ1-2, with 7 nucleotides matching TRBD1. Germline CDR1 and CDR2: MNHEY and SVGAGI. With V trimmed by 4 bases and J by 5 bases, 10 bases remained unmatched. The CDR3 has 15 amino acids.

The chain uses TRBV12-3 or TRBV12-4 and TRBJ1-2; 8 bases fit TRBD1. The CDR3 totals 13 residues. Trimming took 5 bases from V and 2 from J; bases not matched to a gene: 1. CDR3 coding DNA: TGTGCCAGCAGTGGGACAGGAAACTATGGCTACACCTTC. Protein product: CASSGTGNYGYTF.

The V gene is TRBV27, the J gene TRBJ1-5, with D perhaps TRBD1 (6 bases). The CDR3 covers 16 residues. The V end was cut by 3 bases, the J end by 0 bases, with 12 bases between. Germline V lookup: CDR1 MNHEY, CDR2 SMNVEV (reference sequence). The CDR3 sequence is CASSFGGGYSNQPQHF. Here the CDR3 DNA reads TGTGCCAGCAGTTTTGGGGGCGGGTATAGCAATCAGCCCCAGCATTTT.

The rearrangement uses TRBV11-2 and TRBJ1-2, with D perhaps matching TRBD1 (5 bases). From germline, CDR1 is SGHAT and CDR2 FQNNGV. V dropped 5 bases and J dropped 4 bases, with 11 bases sitting between them. The CDR3 length is 13 residues. CDR3 sequence (DNA): TGTGCCAGCAGCATCGGGGGTCCCTATGGCTACACCTTC. The encoded protein is CASSIGGPYGYTF.

The chain has TRBV5-8 and TRBJ2-3; 9 bases align to TRBD1. Germline CDR1 and CDR2: SGHTS and YDEGEE. The CDR3 is 16 residues long. Losses at the gene ends were 4 bases for V and 0 bases for J; bases not matched to a gene: 6. The CDR3 spells CASSRGQGASTDTQYF. The CDR3 DNA is TGTGCCAGCAGCCGGGGACAGGGAGCTAGCACAGATACGCAGTATTTT.

This chain links TRBV6-1 with TRBJ1-2, with 7 bases matching TRBD1. With 1 base clipped from V and 3 bases from J, the junction kept 8 bases outside the gene matches. The CDR3 spans 16 residues. CDR1 and CDR2 (germline): MNHNS, SASEGT. The CDR3 DNA reads as TGTGCCAGCAGTGAAGAGTTTGGGGGACAGTACTATGGCTACACCTTC. It codes for CASSEEFGGQYYGYTF.

The J gene is TRBJ2-7, the V gene TRBV6-5, with 14 positions matching TRBD2. The trim removed 7 bases at V and 2 bases at J, leaving 4 bases unmatched. The CDR3 totals 15 residues. Germline CDR1 is MNHEY and CDR2 is SVGAGI. In DNA, the CDR3 is TGTGCCAGCACCAGGACTAGCGGGAGGCCCTACGAGCAGTACTTC. Translation gives CASTRTSGRPYEQYF.

This clone was observed a handful of times. The CDR3: CASSLYSGTGWTTNEKLFF. The DNA of the CDR3 is TGTGCCAGCAGTTTATACTCCGGGACAGGGTGGACAACTAATGAAAAACTGTTTTTT. J is TRBJ1-4 and V is TRBV28; 9 bases are a match to TRBD1. Germline loops: CDR1 MDHEN, CDR2 SYDVKM. Trimming took 1 base from V and 0 from J; bases not matched to a gene: 9. This CDR3 is 19 amino acids long.